This T cell receptor (beta chain) was profiled in a study of blood T cells in healthy people across ages. Study observations and caveats: Older age went with lower TCR beta diversity per million T cells, in a roughly linear way.

On this clonotype: Its cognate antigen is unknown.

Together with a sample-barcoded 5' primer, a J-beta primer mix was included in a second PCR lasting roughly 6 to 12 cycles. A tag from a template-switch adaptor with 12 random nucleotides marked each cDNA molecule. TCRdb ran MiXCR on the 5' RACE reads and lists one entry per CDR3 protein. The top ten hold about 20% of the sample, which has over 950,000 distinct CDR3 sequences, roughly 51% seen once. With 7 bases removed from V and 11 bases from J, the gap between germline ends came to 23 bases. The CDR3 spans 14 residues. The germline gives CDR1 LGHDT, CDR2 YNNKEL (reference sequence). It was roughly 10 milliliters of peripheral blood that were drawn from each donor. Per individual sample, total RNA of at least 6 micrograms was extracted.

This TCR was recovered from a woman in her sixties in good health. The specimen was blood. The rearrangement uses TRBV3-1 and TRBJ2-5; D tentatively reads TRBD1 or TRBD2 (6 bases each). The CDR3 reads CASTQGGSGNEQYF. CDR3 nucleotides: TGTGCCAGCACTCAAGGGGGGTCGGGGAATGAGCAGTACTTC.